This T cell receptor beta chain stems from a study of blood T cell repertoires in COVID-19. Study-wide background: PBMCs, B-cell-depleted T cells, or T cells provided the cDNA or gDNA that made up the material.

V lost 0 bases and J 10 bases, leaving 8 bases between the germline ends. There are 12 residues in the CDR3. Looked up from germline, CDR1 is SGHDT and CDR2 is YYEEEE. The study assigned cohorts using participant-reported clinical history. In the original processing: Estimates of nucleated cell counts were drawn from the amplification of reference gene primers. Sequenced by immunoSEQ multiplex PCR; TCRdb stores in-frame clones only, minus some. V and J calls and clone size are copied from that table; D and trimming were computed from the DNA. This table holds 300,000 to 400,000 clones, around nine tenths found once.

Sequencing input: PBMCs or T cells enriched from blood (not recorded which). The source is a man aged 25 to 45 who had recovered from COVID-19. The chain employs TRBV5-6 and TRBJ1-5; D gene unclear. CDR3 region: CASSLGSNPQHF. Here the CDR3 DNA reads TGTGCCAGCAGCTTGGGAAGCAATCCCCAGCATTTT.